Following are 25 T cell receptor beta chains from one sample sequenced in a study of blood T cell repertoires in COVID-19. Clones were sequenced by immunoSEQ multiplex PCR, and TCRdb holds only the in-frame ones, with some missing. The sample lists some 210,000 clones; about 91% were seen once. The specimen sequenced was peripheral blood. All receptors come from a middle-aged woman with acute or convalescent COVID-19.

The rearrangement links TRBV9 to TRBJ1-6; D possibly corresponds to TRBD1 (5 bases). V gave up 3 bases and J gave up 9 bases, with 10 bases separating them. Germline V lookup: CDR1 SGDLS, CDR2 YYNGEE. This CDR3 is built from 13 residues. The CDR3 DNA sequence: TGTGCCAGCAGCGGGGGGGAAGGTTCACCCCTCCACTTT. It translates to CASSGGEGSPLHF.

The chain uses TRBV6-5 and TRBJ2-5, with TRBD1 identical over 8 bases. V gave up 4 bases and J gave up 5 bases; unmatched junction bases: 9. This CDR3 comprises 15 residues. The germline V gene has CDR1 MNHEY and CDR2 SVGAGI. CDR3 region: CASSFQGAGRETQYF. The CDR3 region has the DNA TGTGCCAGCAGTTTTCAGGGGGCGGGGAGGGAGACCCAGTACTTC.

The chain is built from TRBV4-1 and TRBJ1-2, with D tentatively TRBD1 (5 bases). The CDR3 length is 15 residues. Looked up from germline, CDR1 is MGHRA and CDR2 is YSYEKL. The ends were cut back, 3 bases at V and 0 bases at J, with 11 bases in the middle. In DNA form, the CDR3 reads TGCGCCAGCAGCCAGGGCAGGGCCACTAACTATGGCTACACCTTC. Translating gives CASSQGRATNYGYTF.

V and J are TRBV4-1 and TRBJ2-3, with D possibly TRBD2 on 5 matching bases. Germline CDR1 reads MGHRA; CDR2 reads YSYEKL. CDR3 length: 17 amino acids. Trimming took off 0 bases at V and 0 bases at J, with 13 bases between the two ends. CDR3 residues: CASSQDSSGISTDTQYF. The CDR3, as DNA: TGCGCCAGCAGCCAAGACTCATCGGGGATTAGCACAGATACGCAGTATTTT.

V gene TRBV13 combines with J gene TRBJ1-2; 9 nucleotides line up with TRBD1. CDR3 length: 14 amino acids. The V segment lost 4 bases and the J segment 8 bases; nucleotides outside the gene matches: 8. Looked up from germline, CDR1 is PRHDT and CDR2 is FYEKMQ (reference sequence). Here the CDR3 reads CASSSFRDRAGYTF. The CDR3 bases are TGTGCCAGCAGCTCTTTCCGGGACAGGGCAGGCTACACCTTC.

The gene calls are TRBV30 and TRBJ2-3; TRBD2 matches 9 bases. Trimming at V came to 0 bases and at J to 10 bases, leaving 11 bases not matched to a gene. The CDR3 runs to 15 residues. Germline V gives CDR1 GTSNPN, CDR2 SVGIG (reference sequence). CDR3 residues: CAWSVLAGGPRAQYF. The CDR3 DNA reads as TGTGCCTGGAGTGTACTGGCGGGGGGGCCGAGGGCGCAGTATTTT.

This clone appeared a few times. This chain links TRBV3-1 (or the pseudogene TRBV3-2) with TRBJ1-2; no clear D. The CDR3 contains 12 residues. V lost 5 bases to trimming and J lost 7 bases, with 11 bases between them. Germline lookup yields CDR1 LGHDT and CDR2 YNNKEL (reference sequence). This CDR3 is CASSSRTLGYTF. The CDR3 region has the DNA TGTGCCAGCAGCTCCCGGACTCTTGGCTACACCTTC.

The chain couples TRBV6-5 to TRBJ2-7, with TRBD1 as a possible D gene (6 bases). Germline V gene data show CDR1 as MNHEY and CDR2 as SVGAGI. The CDR3 extends over 13 amino acids. CDR3 loop: CATRQASPYEQYV. DNA for the CDR3: TGTGCAACCCGACAGGCCTCCCCCTACGAGCAGTACGTC.

This clone was counted a few times. The V call is TRBV24-1, the J call TRBJ2-6, with 7 bases aligning to TRBD1. V trimming: 4 bases; J trimming: 2 bases; junction bases outside the gene matches: 4. The germline V gene has CDR1 KGHDR and CDR2 SFDVKD. The CDR3 runs to 16 residues. CDR3 amino acids: CATSEGTVTGANVLTF. The CDR3 coding sequence is TGTGCCACCAGTGAAGGGACAGTCACTGGGGCCAACGTCCTGACTTTC.

The genes are TRBV3-1 (or the pseudogene TRBV3-2) and TRBJ1-1; 8 positions agree with TRBD1. J lost 3 bases, V lost 6 bases, and 6 bases had no gene match. The CDR3 covers 14 residues. Germline CDR1 is LGHDT and CDR2 is YNNKEL (reference sequence). The CDR3 region is CASSRGQGDTEAFF. In DNA form, the CDR3 reads TGTGCCAGCAGTAGAGGACAGGGAGACACTGAAGCTTTCTTT.

The chain is built from TRBV27 and TRBJ1-5; the D gene is possibly TRBD1 (5 bases). Trimming removed 2 bases from V and 1 base from J, with 15 bases in between. Germline values: CDR1 MNHEY, CDR2 SMNVEV (reference sequence). CDR3 length equals 17 residues. The DNA of the CDR3 is TGTGCCAGCAGTTTACTGGGGGGGTTGGAGAGCAATCAGCCCCAGCATTTT. Protein sequence: CASSLLGGLESNQPQHF.

The chain joins TRBV5-1 to TRBJ2-3; 13 bases align to TRBD2. The CDR3 consists of 17 residues. With V trimmed by 4 bases and J by 1 base, 6 bases remained unmatched. Germline CDR1 reads SGHRS; CDR2 reads YFSETQ. The CDR3 loop is CASSQGLAGKRTDTQYF. The CDR3 DNA is TGCGCCAGCAGCCAGGGACTAGCGGGGAAGCGCACAGATACGCAGTATTTT.

This clone was detected only a few times. The V gene is TRBV2, the J gene TRBJ1-2; D is unresolved. CDR1 is SNHLY and CDR2 is FYNNEI in the germline V gene. CDR3 length: 14 residues. V shed 4 bases and J shed 0 bases, with 9 bases lying between them. CDR3 sequence (DNA): TGTGCCAGCAGTGGAACAGTCCCTAACTATGGCTACACCTTC. This gives the protein CASSGTVPNYGYTF.

This clone was picked up one time. The chain joins TRBV2 to TRBJ1-6; D unresolved. There are 17 residues in the CDR3. V gave up 5 bases and J gave up 0 bases, with 14 bases separating them. The V gene's germline CDR1 is SNHLY and CDR2 FYNNEI. The CDR3 spells CASSRTDLSSYNSPLHF. CDR3 DNA sequence: TGTGCCAGCAGTCGGACTGATTTAAGCTCCTATAATTCACCCCTCCACTTT.

A few counts support this clone. This sequence joins TRBV7-6 and TRBJ2-1; the match to TRBD2 covers 14 bases. Germline CDR1 is SGHVS and CDR2 is FNYEAQ. This CDR3 comprises 16 residues. J was trimmed by 9 bases and V by 5 bases; bases with no gene match: 9. The CDR3 bases are TGTGCCAGCAGCCCCGCCGGGACTAGCGGGGGAGGTGAGCAGTTCTTC. It encodes CASSPAGTSGGGEQFF.

The chain employs TRBV5-1 and TRBJ1-2, with 7 nucleotides matching TRBD1. From germline, CDR1 is SGHRS and CDR2 YFSETQ. V was clipped by 4 bases and J by 4 bases; unmatched bases: 10. CDR3 length: 15 amino acids. CDR3 in DNA: TGCGCCAGCAGCCCCCTGACAGGGAAGGGCTATGGCTACACCTTC. Its translation is CASSPLTGKGYGYTF.

This clone was counted once. V gene TRBV5-1 combines with J gene TRBJ2-4; 7 bases line up with TRBD1. Germline loops: CDR1 SGHRS, CDR2 YFSETQ. V trimming: 4 bases; J trimming: 7 bases; junction bases outside the gene matches: 11. The CDR3 covers 15 residues. The CDR3 nucleotides are TGCGCCAGCAGCCCGTCGGACAGGCTGGTGAACATTCAGTACTTC. Its translation is CASSPSDRLVNIQYF.

The V call is TRBV7-9, the J call TRBJ1-1, with TRBD1 matching 9 bases. This CDR3 is built from 15 residues. The germline CDR1 and CDR2 sequences are SEHNR and FQNEAQ (reference sequence). Trimming at V came to 4 bases and at J to 1 base, leaving 4 bases not matched to a gene. Here the CDR3 DNA reads TGTGCCAGCAGCTCCATGACAGGGGGGAACACTGAAGCTTTCTTT. Its translation is CASSSMTGGNTEAFF.

This clone was counted a few times. The chain recombines TRBV11-2 with TRBJ2-5, with D maybe TRBD2 (5 bases). V gave up 6 bases and J gave up 5 bases, with 13 bases separating them. The CDR3 is 13 residues long. Germline CDR1 reads SGHAT; CDR2 reads FQNNGV. The CDR3 DNA is TGTGCCAGCAGTCGAAATCCGGGGGAGACCCAGTACTTC. Translation: CASSRNPGETQYF.

This chain joins TRBV11-2 and TRBJ2-7; 10 nucleotides align to TRBD2. The CDR3 is 15 amino acids. The V gene's germline CDR1 is SGHAT and CDR2 FQNNGV. With V trimmed by 1 base and J by 3 bases, 3 bases remained unmatched. In DNA, the CDR3 is TGTGCCAGCAGCTTAGGTCCTAGCGGGGGCTACGAGCAGTACGTC. It codes for CASSLGPSGGYEQYV.

V gene TRBV15 combines with J gene TRBJ1-4; 7 bases fit TRBD1. The V segment lost 5 bases and the J segment 4 bases; nucleotides outside the gene matches: 4. In germline, CDR1 is LNHNV, CDR2 YYDKDF (reference sequence). The CDR3 is made up of 14 amino acids. DNA of the CDR3: TGTGCCACCAGCCTGGACAGGCTTAATGAAAAACTGTTTTTT. This gives the protein CATSLDRLNEKLFF.

The genes are TRBV24-1 and TRBJ2-5, with 7 nucleotides matching TRBD2. The germline CDR1 and CDR2 sequences are KGHDR and SFDVKD. The length of the CDR3 is 16 residues. The junction had 13 bases not matched to a gene; V was cut back by 3 bases and J by 7 bases. The CDR3 is CATSDGRGGAPRTQYF. CDR3 coding DNA: TGTGCCACCAGTGATGGGAGGGGAGGGGCACCACGGACCCAGTACTTC.

The chain recombines TRBV6-6 with TRBJ1-1, with D unresolved. This CDR3 has 14 amino acids. Germline loops: CDR1 MNHNY, CDR2 SVGAGI (reference sequence). The germline V and J ends were trimmed by 6 bases and 4 bases, with 15 bases remaining between them. The CDR3 loop reads CASSLSVRGTEAFF. CDR3 in DNA: TGTGCCAGCAGCCTGAGTGTCCGAGGCACTGAAGCTTTCTTT.

This clone has only a few counts. The rearrangement uses TRBV27 and TRBJ2-7, with 7 bases lining up with TRBD1. The length of the CDR3 is 15 residues. Germline values: CDR1 MNHEY, CDR2 SMNVEV (reference sequence). V lost 6 bases and J lost 4; bases outside the gene matches: 12. In DNA form, the CDR3 reads TGTGCCAGCAGGGGCCGACAGGGCTACCTTTACGAGCAGTACGTC. This encodes CASRGRQGYLYEQYV.

The rearrangement links TRBV15 to TRBJ1-5, with a possible D match to TRBD1 (5 bases). The V end was cut by 6 bases, the J end by 0 bases, with 9 bases between. The CDR3 runs 14 residues. Germline CDR1 LNHNV, CDR2 YYDKDF (reference sequence). The CDR3 DNA reads as TGTGCCACCAGAGGTCAGGGTAGCAATCAGCCCCAGCATTTT. Residues: CATRGQGSNQPQHF.